These 3 T cell receptor beta chains share one sample of origin, sequenced in a study of vaccination and CD4 T cells after COVID-19 (dated by TCRdb to 2022 to 2024). Their antigen targets remain unknown. What the treatment or condition label conveys for this sample: roughly 11-day PBMC culture with coronavirus spike peptide pools or control peptides (ViraFEST assay). Library generation was performed with PCR. Sequenced using an Illumina iSeq 100. At the Johns Hopkins FTIC core, DNA from the cultured CD4+ T cells underwent TCR sequencing with the Oncomine TCR Beta short-read assay. TCRdb itself trimmed the public reads at Q25 with fastp, ran MiXCR and retained productive beta chains. CDR3 protein duplicates are merged, each entry listing the most common genes and DNA. Across this sample there are 8,500 to 13,000 distinct CDR3 sequences, with about 41% seen only once. The top ten hold under 14% of the sample.

The input for sequencing was CD4+ T cells from blood, cultured in vitro, taken after SARS-CoV-2 vaccination. The receptors stem from a human donor who had recovered from COVID-19.

The chain carries TRBV5-1 and TRBJ2-5; D may be TRBD1 (5 bases). This CDR3 region has 14 residues. CDR1 is SGHRS, CDR2 YFSETQ, per germline. Between the trimmed V and J ends, which lost 2 bases and 0 bases, there was a span of 8 bases. DNA of the CDR3: TGCGCCAGCAGCTTCCAAGGGGACCAAGAGACCCAGTACTTC. This codes for CASSFQGDQETQYF. Full variable domain (rest looked up from reference TRBV5-1 and TRBJ2-5): KAGVTQTPRYLIKTRGQQVTLSCSPISGHRSVSWYQQTPGQGLQFLFEYFSETQRNKGNFPGRFSGRQFSNSRSEMNVSTLELGDSALYLCASSFQGDQETQYFGPGTRLLVL.

This chain uses TRBV19 with TRBJ1-1; D ambiguous. Per germline, CDR1 LNHDA and CDR2 SQIVND (reference sequence). The CDR3 is 11 residues long. Trimming took off 2 bases at V and 8 bases at J, with 6 bases between the two ends. The CDR3 protein is CASSIRREAFF. The DNA for the CDR3 is TGTGCCAGTAGTATACGGAGGGAAGCTTTCTTT.

This clonotype came up a few times. CDR3 loop: CASSLGDSSTDTQYF. As DNA, the CDR3 is TGTGCCAGCAGCTTAGGGGACAGTAGCACAGATACGCAGTATTTT. This chain connects TRBV11-3 to TRBJ2-3; 7 bases agree with TRBD1. V gave up 1 base and J gave up 0 bases; unmatched junction bases: 1. Germline V CDR1 and CDR2: SGHNT, YENEEA. The CDR3 has 15 residues.